The following is a TCR beta chain sequence with its context. Using immunoSEQ multiplex PCR, the repertoire was profiled, and TCRdb retains in-frame clones only, with some absent. Of 160,000 or so clones listed, roughly 90% are singletons. This entry belongs to a study of blood T cell repertoires in COVID-19. CDR1 is SQVTM, CDR2 ANQGSEA, per germline. Trimming cost V 4 bases and J 4 bases, with 16 bases left between them. The CDR3 covers 14 residues. The V call is TRBV29-1, the J call TRBJ1-1; D may be TRBD1 (5 bases). Sequences were obtained from peripheral blood. The receptor was derived from a man between 60 and 75 years old with acute or convalescent COVID-19. CDR3 sequence reads: CSVGTIKGVTEAFF. The CDR3 DNA reads TGCAGCGTTGGGACTATAAAAGGGGTCACTGAAGCTTTCTTT.